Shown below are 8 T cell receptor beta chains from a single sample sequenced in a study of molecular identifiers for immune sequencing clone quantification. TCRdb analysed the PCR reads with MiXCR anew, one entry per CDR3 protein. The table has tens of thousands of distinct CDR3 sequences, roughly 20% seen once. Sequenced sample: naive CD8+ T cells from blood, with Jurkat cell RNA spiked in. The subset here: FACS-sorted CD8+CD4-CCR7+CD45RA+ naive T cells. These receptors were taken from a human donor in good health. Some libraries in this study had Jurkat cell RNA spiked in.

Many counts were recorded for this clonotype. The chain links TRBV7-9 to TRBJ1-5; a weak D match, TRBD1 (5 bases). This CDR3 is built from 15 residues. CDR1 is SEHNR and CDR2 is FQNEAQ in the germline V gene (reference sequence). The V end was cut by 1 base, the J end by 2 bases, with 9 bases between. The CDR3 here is CASSLGRVGNQPQHF. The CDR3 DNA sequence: TGTGCCAGCAGCTTAGGCAGGGTCGGCAATCAGCCCCAGCATTTT.

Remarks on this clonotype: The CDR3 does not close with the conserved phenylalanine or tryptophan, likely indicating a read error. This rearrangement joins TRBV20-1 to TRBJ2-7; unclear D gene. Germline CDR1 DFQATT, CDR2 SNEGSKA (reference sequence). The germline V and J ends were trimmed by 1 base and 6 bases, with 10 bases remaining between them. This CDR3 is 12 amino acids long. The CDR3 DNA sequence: TGCAGTGCTAGAGCCCCACCAGTCGAGCAGTACCTC. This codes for CSARAPPVEQYL.

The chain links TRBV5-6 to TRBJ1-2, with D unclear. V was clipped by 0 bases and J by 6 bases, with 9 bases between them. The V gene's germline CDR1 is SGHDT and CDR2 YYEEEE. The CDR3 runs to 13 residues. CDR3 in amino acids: CASSLVDWNGYTF. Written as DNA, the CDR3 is TGTGCCAGCAGCTTGGTGGACTGGAATGGCTACACCTTC.

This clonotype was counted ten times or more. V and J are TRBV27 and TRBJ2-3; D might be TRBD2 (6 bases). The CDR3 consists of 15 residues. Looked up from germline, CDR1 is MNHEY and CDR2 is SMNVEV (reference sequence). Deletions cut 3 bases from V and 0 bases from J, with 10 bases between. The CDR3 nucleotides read TGTGCCAGCAGTTTTTCGGGGACTAGCACAGATACGCAGTATTTT. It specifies CASSFSGTSTDTQYF.

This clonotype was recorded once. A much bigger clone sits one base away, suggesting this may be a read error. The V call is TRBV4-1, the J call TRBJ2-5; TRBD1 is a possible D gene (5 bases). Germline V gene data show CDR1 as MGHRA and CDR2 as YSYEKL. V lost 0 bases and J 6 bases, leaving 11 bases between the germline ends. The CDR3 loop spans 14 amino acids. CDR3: CASSQEGAGQTQYF. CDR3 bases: TGCGCCAGCAGCCAAGAAGGAGCAGGGCAGACCCAGTACTTC.

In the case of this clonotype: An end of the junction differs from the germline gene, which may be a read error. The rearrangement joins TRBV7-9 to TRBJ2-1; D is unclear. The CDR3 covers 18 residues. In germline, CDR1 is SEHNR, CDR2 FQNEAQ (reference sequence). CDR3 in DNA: TGTTCCAGCAGCTCGCAGTGGCCTTCTACCCCCTCCTACAATGAGCAGTTCTTC. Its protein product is CSSSSQWPSTPSYNEQFF.

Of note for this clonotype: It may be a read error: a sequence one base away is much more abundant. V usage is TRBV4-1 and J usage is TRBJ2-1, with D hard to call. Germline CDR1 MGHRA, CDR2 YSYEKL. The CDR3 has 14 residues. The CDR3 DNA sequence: TGCGCCAGCAGCCAAGAGCCCAGTACCAATGAGCGGTTCTTC. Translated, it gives CASSQEPSTNERFF.

The CDR3 reads CASSGGGGSGDTQYF. CDR3 nucleotide sequence: TGTGCCAGCAGCGGGGGGGGAGGGTCGGGGGATACGCAGTATTTT. The chain carries TRBV9 and TRBJ2-3; TRBD2 matches 7 bases. The CDR3 is made up of 15 amino acids. The ends lost 3 bases at V and 6 bases at J; junction bases unmatched: 10. Germline-derived CDR1 and CDR2 are SGDLS and YYNGEE.